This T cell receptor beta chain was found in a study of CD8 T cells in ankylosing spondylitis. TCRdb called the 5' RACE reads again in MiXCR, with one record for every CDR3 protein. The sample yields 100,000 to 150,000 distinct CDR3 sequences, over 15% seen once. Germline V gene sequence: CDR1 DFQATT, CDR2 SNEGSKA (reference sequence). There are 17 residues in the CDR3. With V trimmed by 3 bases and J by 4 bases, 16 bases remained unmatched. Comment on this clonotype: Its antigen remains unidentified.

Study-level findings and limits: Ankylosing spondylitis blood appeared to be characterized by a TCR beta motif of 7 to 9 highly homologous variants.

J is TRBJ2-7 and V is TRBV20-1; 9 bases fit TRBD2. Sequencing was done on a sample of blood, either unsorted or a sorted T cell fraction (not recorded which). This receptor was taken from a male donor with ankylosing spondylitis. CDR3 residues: CSASSRVLAGGPYEQYF. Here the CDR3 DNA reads TGCAGTGCTAGTTCCAGGGTATTGGCGGGAGGGCCTTACGAGCAGTACTTC.